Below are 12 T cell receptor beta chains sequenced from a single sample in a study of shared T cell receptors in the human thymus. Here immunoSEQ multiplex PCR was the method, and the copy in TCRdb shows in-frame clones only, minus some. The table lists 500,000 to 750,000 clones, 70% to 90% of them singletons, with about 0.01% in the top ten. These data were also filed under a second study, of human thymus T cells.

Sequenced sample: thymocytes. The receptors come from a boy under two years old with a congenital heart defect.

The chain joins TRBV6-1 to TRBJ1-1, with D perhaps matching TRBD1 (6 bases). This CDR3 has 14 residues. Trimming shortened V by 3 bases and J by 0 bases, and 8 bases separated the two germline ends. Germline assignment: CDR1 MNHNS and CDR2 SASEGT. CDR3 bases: TGTGCCAGCAGTGACAGGGGAGTGAACACTGAAGCTTTCTTT. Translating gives CASSDRGVNTEAFF.

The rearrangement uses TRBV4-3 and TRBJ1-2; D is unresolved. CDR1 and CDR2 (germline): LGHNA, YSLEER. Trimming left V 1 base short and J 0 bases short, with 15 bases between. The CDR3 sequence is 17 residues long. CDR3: CASSQVDFPHPNYGYTF. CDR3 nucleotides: TGCGCCAGCAGCCAAGTTGACTTCCCCCATCCTAACTATGGCTACACCTTC.

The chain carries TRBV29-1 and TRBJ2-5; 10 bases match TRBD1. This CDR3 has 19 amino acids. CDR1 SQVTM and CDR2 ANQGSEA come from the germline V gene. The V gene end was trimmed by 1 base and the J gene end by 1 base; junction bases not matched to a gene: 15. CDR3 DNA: TGCAGCGTTGAAGCTTCATTGGGACAGGGGCTCCCATGCCAAGAGACCCAGTACTTC. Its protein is CSVEASLGQGLPCQETQYF.

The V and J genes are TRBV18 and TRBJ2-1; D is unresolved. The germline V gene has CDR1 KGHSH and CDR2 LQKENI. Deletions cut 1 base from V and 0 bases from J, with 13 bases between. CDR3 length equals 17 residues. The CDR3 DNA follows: TGTGCCAGCTCACCACTCCGCGACGGGTGCTCCTACAATGAGCAGTTCTTC. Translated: CASSPLRDGCSYNEQFF. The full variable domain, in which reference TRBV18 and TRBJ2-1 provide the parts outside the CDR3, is NAGVMQNPRHLVRRRGQEARLRCSPMKGHSHVYWYRQLPEEGLKFMVYLQKENIIDESGMPKERFSAEFPKEGPSILRIQQVVRGDSAAYFCASSPLRDGCSYNEQFFGPGTRLTVL.

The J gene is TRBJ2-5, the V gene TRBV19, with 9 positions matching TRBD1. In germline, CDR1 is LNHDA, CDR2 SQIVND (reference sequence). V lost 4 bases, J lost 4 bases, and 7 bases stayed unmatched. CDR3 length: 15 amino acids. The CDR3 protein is CASSTSWTGAETQYF. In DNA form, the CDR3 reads TGTGCCAGTAGTACTTCTTGGACAGGGGCAGAGACCCAGTACTTC.

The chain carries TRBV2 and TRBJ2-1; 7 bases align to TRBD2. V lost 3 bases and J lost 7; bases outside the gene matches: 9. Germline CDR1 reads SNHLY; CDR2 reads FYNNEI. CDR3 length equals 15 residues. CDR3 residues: CASSERCGRGNEQFF. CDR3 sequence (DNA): TGTGCCAGCAGTGAGAGGTGCGGGAGAGGGAATGAGCAGTTCTTC.

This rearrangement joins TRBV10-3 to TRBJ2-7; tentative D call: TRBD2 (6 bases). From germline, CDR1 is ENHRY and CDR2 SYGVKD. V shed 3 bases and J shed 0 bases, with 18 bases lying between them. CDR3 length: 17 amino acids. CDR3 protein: CAISDSRRGIPSYEQYF. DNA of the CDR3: TGTGCCATCAGTGATTCCAGGCGGGGTATCCCCTCCTACGAGCAGTACTTC.

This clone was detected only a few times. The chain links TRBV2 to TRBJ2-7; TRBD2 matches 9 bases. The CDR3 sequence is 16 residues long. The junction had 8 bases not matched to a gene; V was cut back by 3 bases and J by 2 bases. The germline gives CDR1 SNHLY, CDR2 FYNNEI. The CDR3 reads CASSEKLAGLTYEQYF. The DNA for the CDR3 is TGTGCCAGCAGTGAGAAGCTAGCGGGGCTTACCTACGAGCAGTACTTC.

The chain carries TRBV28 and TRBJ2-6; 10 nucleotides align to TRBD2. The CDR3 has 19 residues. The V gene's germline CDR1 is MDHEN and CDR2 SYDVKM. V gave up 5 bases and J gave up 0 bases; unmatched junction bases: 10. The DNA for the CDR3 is TGTGCCAGCAGTCCGTGGACTAGCGGTAAACTCTCTGGGGCCAACGTCCTGACTTTC. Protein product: CASSPWTSGKLSGANVLTF.

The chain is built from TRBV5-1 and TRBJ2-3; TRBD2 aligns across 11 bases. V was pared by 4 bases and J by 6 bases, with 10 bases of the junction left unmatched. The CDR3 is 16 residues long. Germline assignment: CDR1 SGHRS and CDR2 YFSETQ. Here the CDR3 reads CASSRSGRADSDTQYF. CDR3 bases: TGCGCCAGCAGCCGTAGCGGGAGGGCCGATTCGGATACGCAGTATTTT. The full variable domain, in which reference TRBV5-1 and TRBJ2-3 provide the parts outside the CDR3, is KAGVTQTPRYLIKTRGQQVTLSCSPISGHRSVSWYQQTPGQGLQFLFEYFSETQRNKGNFPGRFSGRQFSNSRSEMNVSTLELGDSALYLCASSRSGRADSDTQYFGPGTRLTVL.

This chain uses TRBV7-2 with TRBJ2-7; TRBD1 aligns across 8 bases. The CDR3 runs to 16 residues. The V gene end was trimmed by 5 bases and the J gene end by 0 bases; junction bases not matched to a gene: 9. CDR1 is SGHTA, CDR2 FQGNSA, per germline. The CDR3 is CASSKPGTGISYEQYF. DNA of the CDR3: TGTGCCAGCAGCAAGCCCGGGACAGGTATCTCCTACGAGCAGTACTTC.

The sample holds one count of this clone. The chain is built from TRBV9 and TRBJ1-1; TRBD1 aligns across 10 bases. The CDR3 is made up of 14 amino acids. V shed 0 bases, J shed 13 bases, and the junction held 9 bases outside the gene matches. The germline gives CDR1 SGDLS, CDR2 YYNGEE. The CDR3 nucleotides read TGTGCCAGCAGCGTAGAGGGGGGACAGGGGATGGTTTTCTTT. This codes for CASSVEGGQGMVFF.